The 15 T cell receptor beta chains below all came from one sample that was sequenced in a study of OX40 agonist ivuxolimab in advanced cancers. Produced via immunoSEQ multiplex PCR; TCRdb's table is partial and in-frame only. The sample shows fewer than 6,000 clones, 71% of them seen only once. The sequenced sample was CD4+ or CD8+ T cells sorted from blood, obtained in a trial of the OX40 agonist ivuxolimab. Receptors were obtained from an adult with an advanced solid tumor such as melanoma, head and neck, liver or kidney cancer.

The J gene is TRBJ2-7, the V gene TRBV4-1; TRBD2 agrees at 7 bases. The CDR3 has 16 amino acids. Germline CDR1 reads MGHRA; CDR2 reads YSYEKL. Unmatched junction bases numbered 11, after V lost 4 bases and J lost 2 bases. In DNA, the CDR3 is TGCGCCAGCAGCCCCCTCGGGGGGACGGATCCCTACGAGCAGTACTTC. Protein sequence: CASSPLGGTDPYEQYF.

The rearrangement joins TRBV6-5 to TRBJ2-3; possibly TRBD2 for D (5 bases). The CDR3 runs 13 residues. The germline V and J ends were trimmed by 5 bases and 7 bases, with 13 bases remaining between them. CDR1 is MNHEY, CDR2 SVGAGI, per germline. Written as DNA, the CDR3 is TGTGCCAGCAGTGGGCGGGCTAGGTATACGCAGTATTTT. This gives the protein CASSGRARYTQYF.

The chain's CDR3 is CASRLAGDNEQFF. Written as DNA, the CDR3 is TGTGCCAGCAGGCTAGCGGGGGACAATGAGCAGTTCTTC. The gene calls are TRBV6-5 and TRBJ2-1, with 10 bases identical to TRBD2. The germline V gene encodes CDR1 MNHEY and CDR2 SVGAGI. The CDR3 is 13 residues long. After removal of 6 bases from V and 5 bases from J, the junction contained 1 base not matched to a gene.

The chain has TRBV7-9 and TRBJ2-7; possibly TRBD1 or TRBD2 for D (6 bases each). The germline V and J ends were trimmed by 4 bases and 4 bases, with 20 bases remaining between them. The germline V gene has CDR1 SEHNR and CDR2 FQNEAQ (reference sequence). This CDR3 comprises 16 residues. This chain's CDR3 is CASSYHRGGGDYEQYF. The DNA of the CDR3 is TGTGCCAGCAGCTACCATCGTGGAGGGGGAGATTACGAGCAGTACTTC.

This chain connects TRBV4-3 to TRBJ2-3, with TRBD2 as a possible D gene (6 bases). Trimming pared 8 bases from V and 0 bases from J, leaving 12 bases between. In germline, CDR1 is LGHNA, CDR2 YSLEER. The CDR3 is made up of 14 amino acids. The CDR3 loop is CASGWDSSTDTQYF. The CDR3 bases are TGCGCCAGCGGTTGGGACTCAAGCACAGATACGCAGTATTTT.

This clone has just a few counts. This chain connects TRBV18 to TRBJ2-1, with a weak D call TRBD2 (6 bases). The CDR3 loop spans 14 amino acids. Germline loops: CDR1 KGHSH, CDR2 LQKENI. V lost 0 bases and J 6 bases, leaving 9 bases between the germline ends. CDR3 residues: CASSPPGGGNEQFF. The CDR3 region has the DNA TGTGCCAGCTCACCACCCGGGGGAGGCAATGAGCAGTTCTTC. The full variable domain, with the rest looked up from reference TRBV18 and TRBJ2-1, is NAGVMQNPRHLVRRRGQEARLRCSPMKGHSHVYWYRQLPEEGLKFMVYLQKENIIDESGMPKERFSAEFPKEGPSILRIQQVVRGDSAAYFCASSPPGGGNEQFFGPGTRLTVL.

V gene TRBV14 combines with J gene TRBJ2-1, with TRBD2 identical over 8 bases. Trimming took 3 bases from V and 9 from J; bases not matched to a gene: 1. Germline V gene lookup returns CDR1 SGHDN and CDR2 FVKESK. This CDR3 is built from 12 residues. The CDR3 spells CASSHGGVEQFF. The CDR3, as DNA: TGTGCCAGCAGCCACGGGGGGGTTGAGCAGTTCTTC. The full variable domain, rest sourced from reference TRBV14 and TRBJ2-1, is EAGVTQFPSHSVIEKGQTVTLRCDPISGHDNLYWYRRVMGKEIKFLLHFVKESKQDESGMPNNRFLAERTGGTYSTLKVQPAELEDSGVYFCASSHGGVEQFFGPGTRLTVL.

This clone was found a few times. The gene calls are TRBV11-2 and TRBJ2-7; the match to TRBD2 covers 8 bases. Per the germline V gene, CDR1 is SGHAT and CDR2 is FQNNGV. This CDR3 has 17 amino acids. Unmatched junction bases numbered 10, after V lost 1 base and J lost 2 bases. The CDR3 region is CASSLVPVTSVTYEQYF. CDR3 DNA sequence: TGTGCCAGCAGCTTAGTCCCCGTGACTAGCGTAACCTACGAGCAGTACTTC.

The chain joins TRBV6-1 to TRBJ2-1; D gene ambiguous. The CDR3 contains 12 residues. The germline gives CDR1 MNHNS, CDR2 SASEGT. Trimming removed 4 bases at V and 7 bases at J, with 8 bases between. CDR3 residues: CASSAHLNEQFF. Written as DNA, the CDR3 is TGTGCCAGCAGTGCACACTTAAATGAGCAGTTCTTC.

The chain is built from TRBV27 and TRBJ1-4; no clear D gene. This CDR3 is 14 amino acids long. Germline values: CDR1 MNHEY, CDR2 SMNVEV (reference sequence). V lost 6 bases and J 3 bases, leaving 11 bases between the germline ends. This CDR3 reads CASSTWGANEKLFF. As DNA, the CDR3 is TGTGCCAGCAGCACCTGGGGAGCTAATGAAAAACTGTTTTTT.

This clone was observed a few times. The chain joins TRBV13 to TRBJ2-3; tentative D call: TRBD2 (5 bases). V lost 3 bases to trimming and J lost 3 bases, with 16 bases between them. Germline V gene sequence: CDR1 PRHDT, CDR2 FYEKMQ (reference sequence). The CDR3 spans 16 residues. CDR3 DNA sequence: TGTGCCAGCAGCTTTAAACTAGGTTATAGTACAGATACGCAGTATTTT. It encodes CASSFKLGYSTDTQYF. Complete variable domain (other parts from reference TRBV13 and TRBJ2-3): AAGVIQSPRHLIKEKRETATLKCYPIPRHDTVYWYQQGPGQDPQFLISFYEKMQSDKGSIPDRFSAQQFSDYHSELNMSSLELGDSALYFCASSFKLGYSTDTQYFGPGTRLTVL.

This chain connects TRBV5-8 to TRBJ1-4; D is undetermined. This CDR3 comprises 15 residues. In germline, CDR1 is SGHTS, CDR2 YDEGEE. Trimming shortened V by 0 bases and J by 4 bases, and 10 bases separated the two germline ends. The CDR3 sequence: CASSLDFQLNEKLFF. CDR3 DNA: TGTGCCAGCAGCTTGGATTTCCAGCTTAATGAAAAACTGTTTTTT. The full variable domain, completed using reference TRBV5-8 and TRBJ1-4, is EAGVTQSPTHLIKTRGQQATLRCSPISGHTSVYWYQQALGLGLQFLLWYDEGEERNRGNFPPRFSGRQFPNYSSELNVNALELEDSALYLCASSLDFQLNEKLFFGSGTQLSVL.

The rearrangement joins TRBV7-9 to TRBJ2-4; perhaps TRBD1 as D (5 bases). This CDR3 is built from 14 residues. Deletions cut 1 base from V and 4 bases from J, with 8 bases between. CDR1 and CDR2 (germline): SEHNR, FQNEAQ (reference sequence). The CDR3 here is CASSLGRGKNIQYF. CDR3 bases: TGTGCCAGCAGCTTAGGTAGGGGAAAAAACATTCAGTACTTC.

The chain has TRBV2 and TRBJ2-2; TRBD1 is a possible D gene (6 bases). The germline V and J ends were trimmed by 6 bases and 6 bases, with 11 bases remaining between them. The germline V gene has CDR1 SNHLY and CDR2 FYNNEI. The CDR3 length is 13 residues. CDR3 sequence reads: CASRETGSGELFF. The DNA of the CDR3 is TGTGCCAGCAGGGAGACAGGTTCCGGGGAGCTGTTTTTT. The full variable domain, in which reference TRBV2 and TRBJ2-2 provide the parts outside the CDR3, is EPEVTQTPSHQVTQMGQEVILRCVPISNHLYFYWYRQILGQKVEFLVSFYNNEISEKSEIFDDQFSVERPDGSNFTLKIRSTKLEDSAMYFCASRETGSGELFFGEGSRLTVL.

This clone was counted between two and nine times. The chain employs TRBV4-3 and TRBJ2-1; TRBD2 is a possible D gene (6 bases). V lost 1 base, J lost 8 bases, and 12 bases lay in between. This CDR3 comprises 14 residues. The V gene's germline CDR1 is LGHNA and CDR2 YSLEER. The CDR3 loop is CASSQGWVADEQFF. CDR3 coding DNA: TGCGCCAGCAGCCAAGGGTGGGTAGCGGATGAGCAGTTCTTC.